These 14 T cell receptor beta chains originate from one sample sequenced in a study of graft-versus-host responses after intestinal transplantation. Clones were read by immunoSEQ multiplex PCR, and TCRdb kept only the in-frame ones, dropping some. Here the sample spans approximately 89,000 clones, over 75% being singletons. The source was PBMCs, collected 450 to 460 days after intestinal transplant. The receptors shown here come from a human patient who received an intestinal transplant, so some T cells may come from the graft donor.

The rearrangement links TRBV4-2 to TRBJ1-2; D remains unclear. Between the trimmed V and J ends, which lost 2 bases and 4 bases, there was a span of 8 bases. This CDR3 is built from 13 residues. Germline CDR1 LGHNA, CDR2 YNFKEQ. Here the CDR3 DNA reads TGTGCCAGCAGCCAAACCGTACCCTATGGCTACACCTTC. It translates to CASSQTVPYGYTF.

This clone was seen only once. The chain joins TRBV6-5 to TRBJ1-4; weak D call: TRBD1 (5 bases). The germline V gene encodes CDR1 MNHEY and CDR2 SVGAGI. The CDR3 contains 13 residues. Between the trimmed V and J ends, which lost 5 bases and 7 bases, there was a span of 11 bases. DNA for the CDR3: TGTGCCAGCAGTGGTCAGGGTGGTGAAAAACTGTTTTTT. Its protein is CASSGQGGEKLFF.

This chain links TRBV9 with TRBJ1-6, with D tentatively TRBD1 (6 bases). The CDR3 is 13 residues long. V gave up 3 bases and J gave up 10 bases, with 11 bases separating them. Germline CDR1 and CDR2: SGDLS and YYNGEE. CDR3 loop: CASSEDSESPLHF. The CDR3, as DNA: TGTGCCAGCAGCGAGGACAGTGAATCACCCCTCCACTTT.

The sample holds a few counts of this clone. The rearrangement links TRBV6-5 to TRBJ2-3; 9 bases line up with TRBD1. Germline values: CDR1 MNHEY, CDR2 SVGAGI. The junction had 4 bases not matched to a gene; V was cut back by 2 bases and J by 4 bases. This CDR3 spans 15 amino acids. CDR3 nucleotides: TGTGCCAGCAGTTACGGGGACAGGGTGCCAGATACGCAGTATTTT. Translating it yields CASSYGDRVPDTQYF.

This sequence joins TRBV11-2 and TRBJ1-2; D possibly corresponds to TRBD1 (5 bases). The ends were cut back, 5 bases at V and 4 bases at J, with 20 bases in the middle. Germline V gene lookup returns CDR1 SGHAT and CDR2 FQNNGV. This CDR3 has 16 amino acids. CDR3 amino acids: CASSPFRVQDTYGYTF. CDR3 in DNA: TGTGCCAGCAGCCCTTTCCGGGTACAGGATACCTATGGCTACACCTTC.

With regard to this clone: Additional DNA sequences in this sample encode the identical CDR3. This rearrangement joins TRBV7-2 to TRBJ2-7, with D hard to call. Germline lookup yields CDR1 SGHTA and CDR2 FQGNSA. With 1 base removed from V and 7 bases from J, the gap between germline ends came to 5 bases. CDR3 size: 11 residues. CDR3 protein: CASSLGVEQYF. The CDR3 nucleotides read TGTGCCAGCAGCTTAGGCGTGGAGCAGTACTTC. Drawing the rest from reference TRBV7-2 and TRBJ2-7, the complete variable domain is GAGVSQSPSNKVTEKGKDVELRCDPISGHTALYWYRQSLGQGLEFLIYFQGNSAPDKSGLPSDRFSAERTGGSVSTLTIQRTQQEDSAVYLCASSLGVEQYFGPGTRLTVT.

The CDR3: CAISEGDSSPRAFF. CDR3 coding DNA: TGTGCCATCAGTGAAGGGGACAGTTCCCCGCGGGCTTTCTTT. This chain connects TRBV10-3 to TRBJ1-1, with 7 nucleotides matching TRBD1. Germline-derived CDR1 and CDR2 are ENHRY and SYGVKD. The CDR3 loop spans 14 amino acids. Losses at the gene ends were 3 bases for V and 11 bases for J; bases not matched to a gene: 12.

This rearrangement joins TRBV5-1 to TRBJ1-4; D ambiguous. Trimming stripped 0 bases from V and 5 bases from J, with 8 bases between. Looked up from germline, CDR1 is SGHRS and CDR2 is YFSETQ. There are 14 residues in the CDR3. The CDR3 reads CASSLDSPNEKLFF. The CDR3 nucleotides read TGCGCCAGCAGCTTGGACAGCCCAAATGAAAAACTGTTTTTT.

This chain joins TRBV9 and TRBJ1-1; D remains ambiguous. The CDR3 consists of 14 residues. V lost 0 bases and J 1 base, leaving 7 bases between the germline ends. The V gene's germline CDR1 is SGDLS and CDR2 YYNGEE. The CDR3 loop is CASSVARRNTEAFF. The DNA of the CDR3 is TGTGCCAGCAGCGTAGCACGAAGGAACACTGAAGCTTTCTTT. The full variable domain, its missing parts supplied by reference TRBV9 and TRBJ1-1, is DSGVTQTPKHLITATGQRVTLRCSPRSGDLSVYWYQQSLDQGLQFLIQYYNGEERAKGNILERFSAQQFPDLHSELNLSSLELGDSALYFCASSVARRNTEAFFGQGTRLTVV.

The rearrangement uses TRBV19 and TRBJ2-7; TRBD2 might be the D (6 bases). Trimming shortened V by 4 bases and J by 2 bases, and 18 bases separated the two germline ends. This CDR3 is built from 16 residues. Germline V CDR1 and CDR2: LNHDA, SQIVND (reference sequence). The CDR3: CASSTGGEALTYEQYF. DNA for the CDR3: TGTGCCAGTAGTACCGGAGGGGAGGCTTTAACCTACGAGCAGTACTTC.

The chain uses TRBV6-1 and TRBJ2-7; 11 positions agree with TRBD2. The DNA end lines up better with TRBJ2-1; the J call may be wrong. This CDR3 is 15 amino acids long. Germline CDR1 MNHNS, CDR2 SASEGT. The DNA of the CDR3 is TGTGCCAGCGGGTTAGCGGGGGGGCCGTACAATGAGCAGTTCTTC. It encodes CASGLAGGPYNEQFF.

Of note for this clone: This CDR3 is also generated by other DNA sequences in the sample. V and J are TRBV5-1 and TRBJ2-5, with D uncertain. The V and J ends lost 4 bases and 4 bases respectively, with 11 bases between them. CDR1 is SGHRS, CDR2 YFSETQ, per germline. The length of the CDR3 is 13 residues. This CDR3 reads CASSPTGSETQYF. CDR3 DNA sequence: TGCGCCAGCAGCCCAACGGGCTCAGAGACCCAGTACTTC.

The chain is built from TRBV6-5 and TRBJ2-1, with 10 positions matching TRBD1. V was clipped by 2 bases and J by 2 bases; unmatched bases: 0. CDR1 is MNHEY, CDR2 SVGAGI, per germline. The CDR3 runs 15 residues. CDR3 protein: CASSYGTGAYNEQFF. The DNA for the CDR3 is TGTGCCAGCAGTTACGGGACAGGGGCCTACAATGAGCAGTTCTTC.

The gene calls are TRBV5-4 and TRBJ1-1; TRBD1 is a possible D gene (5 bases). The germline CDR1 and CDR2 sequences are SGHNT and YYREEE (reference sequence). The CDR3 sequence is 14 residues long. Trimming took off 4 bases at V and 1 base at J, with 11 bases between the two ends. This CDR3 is CASSGRQSNTEAFF. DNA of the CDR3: TGTGCCAGCAGCGGGAGACAGTCGAACACTGAAGCTTTCTTT.